There are a few counts of the clone carrying this T cell receptor (beta chain). Its antigen is unknown. The sample is drawn from a study of T-cell memory formation after mild COVID-19. Background on the study: There were largely donor-specific TCR clusters. General observations from the study: There were some responding clones in pre-infection memory, which suggested that cross-reactive memory had joined. Day 15 to 85 contracting clones showed balanced CD4/CD8; later expanders leaned CD4+.

V lost 8 bases to trimming and J lost 0 bases, with 1 base between them. The CDR3 spans 11 residues. 5'RACE with constant-segment primers yielded barcoded, UMI-tagged TCR alpha and TCR beta cDNA libraries. TCRdb analysed the 5' RACE reads with MiXCR anew, one entry per CDR3 protein. The profile covers around 500,000 distinct CDR3 sequences, with about 20% appearing a single time and over 9% taken by the ten largest. The chain uses TRBV12-3 or TRBV12-4 and TRBJ2-2; no reliable D call. The sequenced sample consisted of PBMCs or a T cell subset sorted from them (not recorded which). This clonotype was obtained from an adult woman who had mild COVID-19 (a few samples of this study predate the infection). Cell type and time point are not known. This CDR3 is CASANTGELFF. CDR3 coding DNA: TGTGCCAGCGCGAACACCGGGGAGCTGTTTTTT.